This T cell receptor (beta chain) was sequenced during a study of T cell changes during pregnancy in multiple sclerosis. Generated by immunoSEQ multiplex PCR, the TCRdb table keeps only in-frame clones and is missing some. This sample has around 77,000 clones; 90% to 95% occur once, and the top ten carry about 0.7%. The CDR3 loop spans 15 amino acids. Trimming shortened V by 0 bases and J by 7 bases, and 12 bases separated the two germline ends. Looked up from germline, CDR1 is LGHNA and CDR2 is YNFKEQ. This clonotype originated in a female donor in good health, enrolled as a control in a pregnancy study. The source material was peripheral blood, sampled in the third trimester of pregnancy. V usage is TRBV4-2 and J usage is TRBJ1-4; D is unresolved. CDR3 DNA: TGTGCCAGCAGCCAAGATCATGGGCGTAGTGAAAAACTGTTTTTT. It specifies CASSQDHGRSEKLFF.